This T cell receptor (beta chain) comes out of a study of T cell repertoires in cytomegalovirus infection. Looking at the study overall: Based on public TCR beta signatures, there were indications of CMV infection and of a matching HLA type. Notes on the study in general: Dominating the ex vivo response were TCR beta clonotypes that were CMV-specific and HLA-C-restricted.

As to this clonotype: As yet, its antigen is unknown.

CDR1 SNHLY and CDR2 FYNNEI come from the germline V gene. The CDR3 extends over 13 amino acids. Trimming cost V 6 bases and J 6 bases, with 14 bases left between them. A single record per CDR3 protein comes from TCRdb applying MiXCR to the reads. This table holds approximately 910,000 distinct CDR3 sequences, around 31% found once. The sample here was cultured CD8+ T cells from PBMCs, taken from culture after CMV antigen stimulation. V and J are TRBV2 and TRBJ1-2; D remains unclear. The TCR originated in a human donor in good health (CMV status not recorded). Some clones in this sample may be carry-over from other donors' samples. The CDR3 DNA sequence: TGTGCCAGCAGGATTACGGGCGGGGATGGCTACACCTTC. This translates into CASRITGGDGYTF.